This T cell receptor (beta chain) was identified in a study of CDR3 diversity in severe acne. This clonotype has only a few counts. TCRdb re-derived calls from the PCR reads in MiXCR, one entry per CDR3 protein. This sample has more than 80,000 distinct CDR3 sequences; less than 65% occur once, and the top ten carry approximately 10%. Sequenced sample: blood. This TCR derives from a male donor with severe acne vulgaris.

The CDR3 region is CASSLKMGRSSGANVLTF. CDR3 nucleotides: TGCGCCAGCAGCTTGAAAATGGGCCGTAGCTCTGGGGCCAACGTCCTGACTTTC. The chain recombines TRBV5-1 with TRBJ2-6; D gene ambiguous. Between the trimmed V and J ends, which lost 1 base and 0 bases, there was a span of 14 bases. CDR3 length: 18 residues. Germline CDR1 and CDR2: SGHRS and YFSETQ.